Only a few counts were recorded for the clone carrying this T cell receptor beta chain. The target antigen is unknown. TCRdb reprocessed the 5' RACE reads with MiXCR, giving one entry per CDR3 protein. Of approximately 340,000 distinct CDR3 sequences listed, approximately 14% were seen once; the top ten hold less than 1.1%. The sample is drawn from a study of CD8 T cells in ankylosing spondylitis. Notes on the study in general: Significantly higher representation of disease-linked clones was reported for matched ankylosing spondylitis synovial fluid.

The clonotype comes from a male donor with ankylosing spondylitis or in good health (not recorded which). Sample: blood, either unsorted or a sorted T cell fraction (not recorded which).

The CDR3 sequence: CASSPLRGVYEQYF. For the CDR3, the DNA is TGTGCCAGCAGCCCTCTACGGGGGGTATACGAGCAGTACTTC. V and J are TRBV3-1 and TRBJ2-7; 7 positions match TRBD2. Germline CDR1 and CDR2: LGHDT and YNNKEL (reference sequence). The length of the CDR3 is 14 residues. Unmatched junction bases numbered 7, after V lost 4 bases and J lost 4 bases.